This T cell receptor (beta chain) was recorded in a study of blood T cell repertoires in COVID-19. The wider study: Collection of acute and convalescent COVID-19 samples took place in the United States, Italy and Spain. T cells, B-cell-depleted T cells, or PBMCs provided the cDNA or gDNA that served as material.

Authors' data handling: Amplifying reference gene primers gave estimates of nucleated cell counts. Some clones are missing from TCRdb's copy, which holds only in-frame ones; the method was immunoSEQ multiplex PCR. Clone size and the V and J calls come from that table; the DNA yielded D and trimming. The table has 55,000 to 65,000 clones, 70% to 90% seen once. The V end was cut by 2 bases, the J end by 11 bases, with 16 bases between. This CDR3 region has 15 residues. The germline gives CDR1 MNHEY, CDR2 SVGAGI. The receptor was isolated from a man between 60 and 75 years old with active or convalescent COVID-19. The sample taken for sequencing was peripheral blood. The chain links TRBV6-5 to TRBJ1-6, with D perhaps matching TRBD1 (6 bases). CDR3 in DNA: TGTGCCAGCAGTTACGACAGGCTCGGGGGGCCACCCCTCCACTTT. Residues: CASSYDRLGGPPLHF.